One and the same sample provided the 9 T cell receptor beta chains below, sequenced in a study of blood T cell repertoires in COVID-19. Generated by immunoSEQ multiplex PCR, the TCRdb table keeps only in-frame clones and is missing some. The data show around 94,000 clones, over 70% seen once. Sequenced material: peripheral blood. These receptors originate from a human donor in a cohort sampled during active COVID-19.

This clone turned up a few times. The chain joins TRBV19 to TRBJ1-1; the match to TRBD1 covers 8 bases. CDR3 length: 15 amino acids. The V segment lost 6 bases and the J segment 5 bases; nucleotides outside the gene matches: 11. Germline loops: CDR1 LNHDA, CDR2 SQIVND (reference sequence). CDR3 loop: CASRLDRAGWTEAFF. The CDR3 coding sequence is TGTGCCAGTAGATTGGACAGGGCGGGTTGGACTGAAGCTTTCTTT.

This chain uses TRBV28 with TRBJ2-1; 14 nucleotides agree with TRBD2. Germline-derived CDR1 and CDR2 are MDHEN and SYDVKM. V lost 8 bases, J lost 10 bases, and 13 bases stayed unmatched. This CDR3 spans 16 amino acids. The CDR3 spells CASPPPGLAGVGEQFF. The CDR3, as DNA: TGTGCCAGCCCGCCTCCGGGACTAGCGGGAGTGGGGGAGCAGTTCTTC. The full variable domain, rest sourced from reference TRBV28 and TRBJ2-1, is DVKVTQSSRYLVKRTGEKVFLECVQDMDHENMFWYRQDPGLGLRLIYFSYDVKMKEKGDIPEGYSVSREKKERFSLILESASTNQTSMYLCASPPPGLAGVGEQFFGPGTRLTVL.

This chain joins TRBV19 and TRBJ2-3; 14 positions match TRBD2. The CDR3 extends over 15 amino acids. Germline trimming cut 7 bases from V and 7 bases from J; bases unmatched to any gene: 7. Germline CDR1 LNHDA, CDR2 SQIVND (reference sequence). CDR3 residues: CASTTGTSGSNTQYF. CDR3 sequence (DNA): TGTGCCAGTACCACCGGGACTAGCGGGAGTAATACGCAGTATTTT.

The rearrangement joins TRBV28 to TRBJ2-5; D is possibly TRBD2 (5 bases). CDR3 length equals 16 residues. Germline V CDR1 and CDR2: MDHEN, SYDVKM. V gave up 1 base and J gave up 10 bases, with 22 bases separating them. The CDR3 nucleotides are TGTGCCAGCAGTTTATCTATACAGACTACCAGTGCGAACCAGTACTTC. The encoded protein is CASSLSIQTTSANQYF.

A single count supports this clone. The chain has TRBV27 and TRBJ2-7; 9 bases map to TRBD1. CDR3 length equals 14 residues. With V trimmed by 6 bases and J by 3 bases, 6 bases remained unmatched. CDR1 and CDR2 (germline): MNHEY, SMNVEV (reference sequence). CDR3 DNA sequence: TGTGCCAGCAGATACAGGGGGCCCTACTACGAGCAGTACTTC. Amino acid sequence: CASRYRGPYYEQYF.

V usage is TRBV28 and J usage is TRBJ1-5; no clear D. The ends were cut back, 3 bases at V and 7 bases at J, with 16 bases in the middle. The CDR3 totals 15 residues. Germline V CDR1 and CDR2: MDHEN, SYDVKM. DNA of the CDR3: TGTGCCAGCAGTTTTGAGGTGTTAAGAGGACAGCCCCAGCATTTT. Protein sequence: CASSFEVLRGQPQHF. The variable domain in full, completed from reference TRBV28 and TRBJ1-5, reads DVKVTQSSRYLVKRTGEKVFLECVQDMDHENMFWYRQDPGLGLRLIYFSYDVKMKEKGDIPEGYSVSREKKERFSLILESASTNQTSMYLCASSFEVLRGQPQHFGDGTRLSIL.

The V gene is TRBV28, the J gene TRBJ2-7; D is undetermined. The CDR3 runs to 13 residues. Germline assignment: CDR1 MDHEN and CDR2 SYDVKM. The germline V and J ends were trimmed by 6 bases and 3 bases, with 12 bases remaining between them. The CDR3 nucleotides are TGTGCCAGCAGCCATGGGCCATACTACGAGCAGTACTTC. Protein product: CASSHGPYYEQYF.

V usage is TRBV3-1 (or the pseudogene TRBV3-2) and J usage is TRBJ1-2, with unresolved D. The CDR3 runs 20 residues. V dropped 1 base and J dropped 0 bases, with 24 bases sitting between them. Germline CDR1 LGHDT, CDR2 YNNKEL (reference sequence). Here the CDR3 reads CASSQVRISGRNVANYGYTF. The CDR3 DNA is TGTGCCAGCAGCCAAGTGAGGATAAGTGGAAGGAACGTTGCTAACTATGGCTACACCTTC.

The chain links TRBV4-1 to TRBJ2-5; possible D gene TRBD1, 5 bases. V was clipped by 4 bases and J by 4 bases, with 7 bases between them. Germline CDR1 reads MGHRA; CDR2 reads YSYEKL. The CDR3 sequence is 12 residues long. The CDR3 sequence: CASSRGRETQYF. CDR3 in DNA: TGCGCCAGCAGCCGGGGCCGAGAGACCCAGTACTTC.